This T cell receptor (beta chain) was profiled in a study of blood T cell repertoires in COVID-19. The overall study: The samples span acute and convalescent COVID-19 from the United States, Italy and Spain.

Authors' data handling: Researchers report that nucleated cell counts were estimated from reference gene primer amplification. Generated by immunoSEQ multiplex PCR, the TCRdb table keeps only in-frame clones and is missing some. The V and J calls and clone size come from that table; D and trimming were worked out from the DNA. The table has roughly 400,000 clones, roughly 88% seen once. Enrolled through a virtual design, the participants were between about 18 and 89 years of age and came from under 25 US areas. Cohort allocation depended upon clinical history that participants reported. This CDR3 is 15 amino acids long. Trimming removed 3 bases from V and 7 bases from J; junction bases left unmatched: 8. The germline CDR1 and CDR2 sequences are SGHVS and FNYEAQ.

The TCR originated in a woman aged 18-30 years who had been exposed to COVID-19. The V and J genes are TRBV7-6 and TRBJ2-7; 11 bases are shared with TRBD1. The sequencing sample was made of PBMCs or T cells enriched from blood (not recorded which). CDR3 amino acids: CASSLADRGLGEQYF. DNA for the CDR3: TGTGCCAGCAGCTTGGCGGACAGGGGGCTGGGGGAGCAGTACTTC.